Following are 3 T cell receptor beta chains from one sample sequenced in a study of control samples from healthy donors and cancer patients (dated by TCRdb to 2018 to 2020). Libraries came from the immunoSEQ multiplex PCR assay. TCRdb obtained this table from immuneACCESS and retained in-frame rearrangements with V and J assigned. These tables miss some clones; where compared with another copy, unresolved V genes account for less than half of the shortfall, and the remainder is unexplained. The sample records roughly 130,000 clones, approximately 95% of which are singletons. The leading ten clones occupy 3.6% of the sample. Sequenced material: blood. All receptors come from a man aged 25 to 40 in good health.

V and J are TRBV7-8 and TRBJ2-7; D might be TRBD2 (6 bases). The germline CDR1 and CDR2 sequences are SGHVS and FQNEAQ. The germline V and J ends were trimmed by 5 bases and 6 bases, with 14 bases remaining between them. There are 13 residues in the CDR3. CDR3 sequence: CASSKPPEGEQYF. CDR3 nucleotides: TGTGCCAGCAGCAAACCGCCGGAGGGCGAGCAGTACTTC.

This CDR3 is CASSRDRGRYGYTF. CDR3 nucleotides: TGTGCCAGCAGTCGGGACAGGGGGCGGTATGGCTACACCTTC. V usage is TRBV2 and J usage is TRBJ1-2; 12 nucleotides line up with TRBD1. V lost 5 bases and J lost 5; bases outside the gene matches: 3. The V gene's germline CDR1 is SNHLY and CDR2 FYNNEI. The CDR3 is made up of 14 amino acids.

DNA of the CDR3: TGTGCCAGCAGTAGGATGAACACTGAAGCTTTCTTT. As protein: CASSRMNTEAFF. This chain links TRBV6-5 with TRBJ1-1; D remains unclear. Deletions cut 5 bases from V and 0 bases from J, with 4 bases between. Per germline, CDR1 MNHEY and CDR2 SVGAGI. The CDR3 is 12 amino acids.